The clone carrying this TCR beta chain appeared once. No antigen is known for it. These data are taken from a study of cytomegalovirus exposure and HLA in healthy donors. Overall study context: Under 90% of some 390 genotyped donors fell in the Caucasian-associated ancestry cluster. Study-wide findings and caveats: Rates of TCR association differed by HLA locus in a later analysis, with DRB1 highest and HLA-C lowest.

PCR involved 60 Vbeta and 13 Jbeta primers. The data were produced by immunoSEQ multiplex PCR, yet TCRdb's version contains in-frame clones alone and is incomplete. The table shows fewer than 250,000 clones, with roughly four fifths occurring only once. The CDR3 spans 15 residues. CDR1 is SGHNT, CDR2 YYREEE, per germline (reference sequence). Trimming took 2 bases from V and 4 from J, leaving 12 bases between them. This TCR was recovered from a woman aged 30 to 39 in good health and CMV-seropositive. Sequencing was carried out using PBMCs. The rearrangement links TRBV5-4 to TRBJ2-2, with D perhaps TRBD1 (6 bases). This CDR3 is CASSLGGVFTGELFF. CDR3 sequence (DNA): TGTGCCAGCAGCTTAGGGGGAGTTTTCACCGGGGAGCTGTTTTTT.